Listed below are T cell receptor beta chains from one sample, sequenced in a study of shared clonotypes between healthy human individuals. TCRdb's table, derived via immunoSEQ multiplex PCR, lists solely in-frame clones and lacks some. The sample has around 1,900,000 clones; about 93% are singletons. Specimen: naive CD8+ T cells from PBMCs. These receptor sequences come from a man aged 18 to 30 in good health. Some clones in this sample may be carry-over from other donors' samples. CDR3s include the opening cysteine and the closing phenylalanine or tryptophan. Each record gives: V gene, clone size, D gene, J gene, CDR3 DNA, CDR3 protein. A D gene is named only where the DNA matches it firmly. Clone size is given for some rows only: seen once, a few or many times, or a class if the clone is expanded.

V gene: TRBV28; clone size: -; D gene: TRBD2; J gene: TRBJ2-7; CDR3 DNA: TGTGCCAGCGTTTTAGCGGGACCCGAGGGGGAGCAGTACTTC; CDR3 protein: CASVLAGPEGEQYF
V gene: TRBV28; clone size: -; D gene: -; J gene: TRBJ1-4; CDR3 DNA: TGTGCCAGCAGTAGGGTATATGAAAAACTGTTTTTT; CDR3 protein: CASSRVYEKLFF
V gene: TRBV27; clone size: -; D gene: -; J gene: TRBJ2-1; CDR3 DNA: TGTGCCAGCAGCACTATTCACAATGAGCAGTTCTTC; CDR3 protein: CASSTIHNEQFF
V gene: TRBV5-6; clone size: once; D gene: -; J gene: TRBJ1-1; CDR3 DNA: TGTGCCAGCAGCTTGGTTGCTGAAGCTTTCTTT; CDR3 protein: CASSLVAEAFF
V gene: TRBV18; clone size: -; D gene: -; J gene: TRBJ2-5; CDR3 DNA: TGTGCCAGCTCACCAGCGGACCCTGACCATTGGGAGACCCAGTACTTC; CDR3 protein: CASSPADPDHWETQYF
V gene: TRBV2; clone size: -; D gene: -; J gene: TRBJ2-1; CDR3 DNA: TGTGCCAGCAGTGAAGGACCCTATGGTGAGCAGTTCTTC; CDR3 protein: CASSEGPYGEQFF
V gene: TRBV9; clone size: -; D gene: TRBD2; J gene: TRBJ2-1; CDR3 DNA: TGTGCCAGCAGCGCGACTAGCGGGAGCTCAAATGAGCAGTTCTTC; CDR3 protein: CASSATSGSSNEQFF
V gene: TRBV4-1; clone size: -; D gene: -; J gene: TRBJ2-2; CDR3 DNA: TGCGCCAGCAGCTACAGGGCCCGTTCGAGCACCGGGGAGCTGTTTTTT; CDR3 protein: CASSYRARSSTGELFF
V gene: TRBV13; clone size: -; D gene: TRBD2; J gene: TRBJ2-1; CDR3 DNA: TGTGCCAGCAGCCCCCGGGAAGCTAGCGGGAGCTCCTACAATGAGCAGTTCTTC; CDR3 protein: CASSPREASGSSYNEQFF
V gene: TRBV11-2; clone size: -; D gene: -; J gene: TRBJ2-7; CDR3 DNA: TGTGCCAGCAGCTTATACAACCTCGAGCAGTACTTC; CDR3 protein: CASSLYNLEQYF
V gene: TRBV27; clone size: once; D gene: -; J gene: TRBJ2-7; CDR3 DNA: TGTGCCAGCAGGTGGAATCTTCGCTCCTACGAGCAGTACTTC; CDR3 protein: CASRWNLRSYEQYF
V gene: TRBV6-5; clone size: -; D gene: TRBD1; J gene: TRBJ2-7; CDR3 DNA: TGTGCCAGCAGTTACTCGACAGGGAGCGAGCAGTACTTC; CDR3 protein: CASSYSTGSEQYF
V gene: TRBV27; clone size: -; D gene: TRBD1; J gene: TRBJ2-5; CDR3 DNA: TGTGCCAGCAGTTCCCAGACAGGGGTTCCCCAAGAGACCCAGTACTTC; CDR3 protein: CASSSQTGVPQETQYF
V gene: TRBV6-6; clone size: -; D gene: -; J gene: TRBJ1-4; CDR3 DNA: TGTGCCAGCAAGAGGGGAGCAGCAACTAATGAAAAACTGTTTTTT; CDR3 protein: CASKRGAATNEKLFF
V gene: TRBV11-1; clone size: -; D gene: -; J gene: TRBJ1-1; CDR3 DNA: TGTGCCAGCAGCATCACCCCCCGGGGTACGGTTCCTGAAGCTTTCTTT; CDR3 protein: CASSITPRGTVPEAFF
V gene: TRBV6-1; clone size: -; D gene: TRBD1; J gene: TRBJ2-3; CDR3 DNA: TGTGCCAGCAGTGCCAGACAGGGGTTGGTGGCAGATACGCAGTATTTT; CDR3 protein: CASSARQGLVADTQYF
V gene: TRBV28; clone size: -; D gene: -; J gene: TRBJ2-3; CDR3 DNA: TGTGCCAGCAGTTGGAAGCGGAGCACAGATACGCAGTATTTT; CDR3 protein: CASSWKRSTDTQYF
V gene: TRBV9; clone size: -; D gene: -; J gene: TRBJ2-3; CDR3 DNA: TGTGCCAGCAGCACTCTTCCGGGATCCGGCACAGATACGCAGTATTTT; CDR3 protein: CASSTLPGSGTDTQYF
V gene: TRBV25-1; clone size: -; D gene: -; J gene: TRBJ2-7; CDR3 DNA: TGTGCCAGCAATCGCCTAGCGCGCTCCTACGAGCAGTACTTC; CDR3 protein: CASNRLARSYEQYF
V gene: TRBV4-2; clone size: -; D gene: TRBD1; J gene: TRBJ2-7; CDR3 DNA: TGTGCCAGCAGCCAAGATTCCGGGACAGGGAGGGTCGAGCAGTACTTC; CDR3 protein: CASSQDSGTGRVEQYF
V gene: TRBV19; clone size: -; D gene: -; J gene: TRBJ1-1; CDR3 DNA: TGTGCCAGTAGTACGATCGGTGAAGCTTTCTTT; CDR3 protein: CASSTIGEAFF
V gene: TRBV7-9; clone size: -; D gene: -; J gene: TRBJ2-7; CDR3 DNA: TGTGCCAGCAGCGGGAGTTTGGGGAGTAGCTCCTACGAGCAGTACTTC; CDR3 protein: CASSGSLGSSSYEQYF
V gene: TRBV7-9; clone size: -; D gene: TRBD1; J gene: TRBJ2-7; CDR3 DNA: TGTGCCAGCGTACTTGGGCAGGGGGCTTTCTACGAGCAGTACTTC; CDR3 protein: CASVLGQGAFYEQYF
V gene: TRBV28; clone size: -; D gene: -; J gene: TRBJ2-6; CDR3 DNA: TGTGCCAGCAGTACCAGAGGTGATGGGGCCAACGTCCTGACTTTC; CDR3 protein: CASSTRGDGANVLTF